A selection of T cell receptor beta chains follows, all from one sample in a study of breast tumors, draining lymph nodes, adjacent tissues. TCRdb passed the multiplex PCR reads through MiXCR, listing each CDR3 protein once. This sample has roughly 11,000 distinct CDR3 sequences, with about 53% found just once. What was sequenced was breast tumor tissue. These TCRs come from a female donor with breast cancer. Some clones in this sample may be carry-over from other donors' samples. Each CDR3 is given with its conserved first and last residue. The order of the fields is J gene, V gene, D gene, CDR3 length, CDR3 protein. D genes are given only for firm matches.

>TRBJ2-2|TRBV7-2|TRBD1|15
CASSHRQGSTGELFF
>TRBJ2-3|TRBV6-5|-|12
CASSFSTDTQYF
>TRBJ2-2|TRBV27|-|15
CASSLSRGRTGELFF
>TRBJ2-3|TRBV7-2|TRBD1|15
CASRYGDRFRDTQYF
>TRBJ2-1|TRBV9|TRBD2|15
CASSASGISYNEQFF
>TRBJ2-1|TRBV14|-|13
CASSLEQYNEQFF
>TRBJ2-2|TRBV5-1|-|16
CASSLESSSNTGELLF
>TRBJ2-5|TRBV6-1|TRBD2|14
CASTRGGPKETQYF
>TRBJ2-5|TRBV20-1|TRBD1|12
CSAPTGQETQCF
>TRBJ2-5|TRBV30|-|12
CAWSVLQGTQYF
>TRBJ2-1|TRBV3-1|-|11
CASSQLDEQFF
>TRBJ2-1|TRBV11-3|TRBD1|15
CASNNDRVGYNEQFF
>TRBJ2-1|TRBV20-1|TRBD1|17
CSARELFGQGSYNEQFF
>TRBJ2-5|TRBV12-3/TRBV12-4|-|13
CASSPLGQETQYF
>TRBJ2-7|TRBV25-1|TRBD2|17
CASSDSSSGRSWYEQYF
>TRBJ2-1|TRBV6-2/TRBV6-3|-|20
CASSHSMGPEDFSSYNEQFF
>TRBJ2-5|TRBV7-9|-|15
CASSLDGPYQETQYF
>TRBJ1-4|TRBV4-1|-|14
CASSQPGTNEKLFF
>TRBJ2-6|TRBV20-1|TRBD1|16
CSASYSTGPGANVLTF
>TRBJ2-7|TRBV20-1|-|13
CSAVGGFVYEQYF
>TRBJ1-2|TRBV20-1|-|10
CSAGRSGYTF
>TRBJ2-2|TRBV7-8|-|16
CASSPLRRVNTGELFF
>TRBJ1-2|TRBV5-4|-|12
CASSLGQLGYTF
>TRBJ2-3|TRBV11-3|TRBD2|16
CASSAGLAANTDTQYF
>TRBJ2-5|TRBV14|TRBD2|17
CASSHLGLAGDGGTQYF
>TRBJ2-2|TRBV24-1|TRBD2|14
CATSAASGVRELFF
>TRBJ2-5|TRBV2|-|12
CASRGVDETQYF
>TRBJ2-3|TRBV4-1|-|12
CTSSRQVNTQYF
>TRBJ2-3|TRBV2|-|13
CASSENLEDTQYF
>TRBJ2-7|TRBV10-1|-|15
CASSLSGTDTYEQYF
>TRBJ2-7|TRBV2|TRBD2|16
CASSRERTSGVYEQYF
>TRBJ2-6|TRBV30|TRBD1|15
CAARQGFSGANVLTF